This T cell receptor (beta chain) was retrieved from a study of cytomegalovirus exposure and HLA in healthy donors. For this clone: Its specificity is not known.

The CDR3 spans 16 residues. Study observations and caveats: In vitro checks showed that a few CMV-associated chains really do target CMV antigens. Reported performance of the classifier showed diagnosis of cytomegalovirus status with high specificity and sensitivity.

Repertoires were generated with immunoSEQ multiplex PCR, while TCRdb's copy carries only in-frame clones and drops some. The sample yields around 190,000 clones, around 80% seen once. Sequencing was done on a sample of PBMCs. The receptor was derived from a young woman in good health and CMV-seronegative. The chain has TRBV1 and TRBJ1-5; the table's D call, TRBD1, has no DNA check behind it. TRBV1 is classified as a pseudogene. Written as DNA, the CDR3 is TGCACCAGCAGCGGTAGATTACGACAGCTCGGTCAGCCCCAGCATTTT. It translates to CTSSGRLRQLGQPQHF.